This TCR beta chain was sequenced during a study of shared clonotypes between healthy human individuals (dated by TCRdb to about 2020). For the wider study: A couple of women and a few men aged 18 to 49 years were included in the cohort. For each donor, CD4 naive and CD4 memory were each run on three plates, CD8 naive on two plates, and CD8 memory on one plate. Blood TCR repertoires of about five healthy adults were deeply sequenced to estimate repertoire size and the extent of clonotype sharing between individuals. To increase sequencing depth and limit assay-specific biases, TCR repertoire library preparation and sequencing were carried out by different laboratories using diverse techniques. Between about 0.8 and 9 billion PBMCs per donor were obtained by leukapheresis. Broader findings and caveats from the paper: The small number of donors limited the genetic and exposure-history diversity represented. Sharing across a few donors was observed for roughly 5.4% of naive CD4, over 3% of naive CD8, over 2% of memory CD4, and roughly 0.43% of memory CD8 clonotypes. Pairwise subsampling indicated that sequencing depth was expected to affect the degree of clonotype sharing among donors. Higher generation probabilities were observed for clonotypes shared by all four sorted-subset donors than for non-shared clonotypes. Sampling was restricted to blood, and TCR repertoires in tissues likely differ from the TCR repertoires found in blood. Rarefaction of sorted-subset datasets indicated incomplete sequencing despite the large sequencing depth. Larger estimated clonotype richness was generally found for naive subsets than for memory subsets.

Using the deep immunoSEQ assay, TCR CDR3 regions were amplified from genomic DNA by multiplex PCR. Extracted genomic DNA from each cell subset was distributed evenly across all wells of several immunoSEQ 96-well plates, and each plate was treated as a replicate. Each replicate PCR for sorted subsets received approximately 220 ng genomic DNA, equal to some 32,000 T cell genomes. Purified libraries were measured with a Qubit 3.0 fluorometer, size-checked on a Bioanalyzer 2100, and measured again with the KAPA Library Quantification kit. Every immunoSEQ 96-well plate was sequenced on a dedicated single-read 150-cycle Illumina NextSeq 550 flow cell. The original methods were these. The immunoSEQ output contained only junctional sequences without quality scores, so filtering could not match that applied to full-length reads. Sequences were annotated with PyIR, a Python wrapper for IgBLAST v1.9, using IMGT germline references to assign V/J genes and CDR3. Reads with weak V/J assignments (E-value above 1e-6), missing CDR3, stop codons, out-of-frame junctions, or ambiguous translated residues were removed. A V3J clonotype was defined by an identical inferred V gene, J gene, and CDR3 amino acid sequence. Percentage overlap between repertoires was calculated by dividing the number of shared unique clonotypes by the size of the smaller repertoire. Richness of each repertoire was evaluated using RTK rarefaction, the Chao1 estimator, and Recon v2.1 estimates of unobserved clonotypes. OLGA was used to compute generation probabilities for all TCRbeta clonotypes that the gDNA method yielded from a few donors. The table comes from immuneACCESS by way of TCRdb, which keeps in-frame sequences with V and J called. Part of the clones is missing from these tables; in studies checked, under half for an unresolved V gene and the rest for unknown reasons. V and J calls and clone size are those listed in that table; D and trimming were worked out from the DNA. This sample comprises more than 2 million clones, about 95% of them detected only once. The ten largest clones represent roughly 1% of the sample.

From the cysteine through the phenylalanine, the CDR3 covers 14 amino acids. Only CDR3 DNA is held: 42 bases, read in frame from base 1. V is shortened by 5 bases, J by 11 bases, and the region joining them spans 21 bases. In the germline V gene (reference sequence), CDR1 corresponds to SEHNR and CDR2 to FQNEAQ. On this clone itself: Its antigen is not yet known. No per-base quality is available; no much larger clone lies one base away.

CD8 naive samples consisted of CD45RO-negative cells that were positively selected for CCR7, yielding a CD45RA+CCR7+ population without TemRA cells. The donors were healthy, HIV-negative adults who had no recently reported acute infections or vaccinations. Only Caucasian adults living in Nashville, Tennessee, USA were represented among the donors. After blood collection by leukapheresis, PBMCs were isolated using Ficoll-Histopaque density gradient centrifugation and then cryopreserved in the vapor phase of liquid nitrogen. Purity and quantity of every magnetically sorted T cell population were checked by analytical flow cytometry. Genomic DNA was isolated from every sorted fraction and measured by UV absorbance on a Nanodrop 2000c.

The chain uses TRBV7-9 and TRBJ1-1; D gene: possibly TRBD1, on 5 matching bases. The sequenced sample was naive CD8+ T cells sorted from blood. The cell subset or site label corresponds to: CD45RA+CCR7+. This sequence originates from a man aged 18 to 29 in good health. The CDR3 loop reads CASSPSRDPSRAFF. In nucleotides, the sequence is TGTGCCAGCAGCCCCTCCCGGGACCCCTCTCGGGCTTTCTTT.